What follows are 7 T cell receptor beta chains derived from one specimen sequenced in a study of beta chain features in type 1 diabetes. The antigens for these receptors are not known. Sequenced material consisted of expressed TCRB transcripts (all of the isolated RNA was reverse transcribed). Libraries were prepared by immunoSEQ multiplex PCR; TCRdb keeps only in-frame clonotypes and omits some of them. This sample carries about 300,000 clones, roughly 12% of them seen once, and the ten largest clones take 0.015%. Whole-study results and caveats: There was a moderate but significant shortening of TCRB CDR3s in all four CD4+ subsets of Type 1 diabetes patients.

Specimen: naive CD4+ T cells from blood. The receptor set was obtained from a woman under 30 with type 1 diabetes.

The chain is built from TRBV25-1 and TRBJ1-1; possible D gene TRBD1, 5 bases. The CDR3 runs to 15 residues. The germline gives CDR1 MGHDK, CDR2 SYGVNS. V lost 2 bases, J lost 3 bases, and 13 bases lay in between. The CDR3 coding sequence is TGTGCCAGCAGTGAACTTAGGGGAGGGGACACTGAAGCTTTCTTT. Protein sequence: CASSELRGGDTEAFF. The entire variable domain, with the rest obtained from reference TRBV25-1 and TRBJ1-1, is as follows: EADIYQTPRYLVIGTGKKITLECSQTMGHDKMYWYQQDPGMELHLIHYSYGVNSTEKGDLSSESTVSRIRTEHFPLTLESARPSHTSQYLCASSELRGGDTEAFFGQGTRLTVV.

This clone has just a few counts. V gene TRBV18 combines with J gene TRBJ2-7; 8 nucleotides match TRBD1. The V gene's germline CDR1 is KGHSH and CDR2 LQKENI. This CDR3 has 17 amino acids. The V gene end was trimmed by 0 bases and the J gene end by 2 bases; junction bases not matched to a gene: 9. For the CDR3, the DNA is TGTGCCAGCTCACCACCCAACTCGCAGGGGGCGGCCTACGAGCAGTACTTC. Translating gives CASSPPNSQGAAYEQYF.

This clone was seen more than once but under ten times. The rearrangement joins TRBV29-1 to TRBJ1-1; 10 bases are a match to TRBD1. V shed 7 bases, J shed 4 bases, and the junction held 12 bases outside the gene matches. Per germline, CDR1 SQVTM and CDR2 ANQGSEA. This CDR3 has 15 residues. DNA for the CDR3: TGCAGCGGGAGACAGGGGGCGTTTGAAGGCACTGAAGCTTTCTTT. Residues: CSGRQGAFEGTEAFF.

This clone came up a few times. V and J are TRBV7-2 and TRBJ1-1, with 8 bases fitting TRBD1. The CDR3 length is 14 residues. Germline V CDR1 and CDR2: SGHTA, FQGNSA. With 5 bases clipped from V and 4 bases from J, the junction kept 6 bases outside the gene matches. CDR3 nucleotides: TGTGCCAGCAGCAGACAGGGGCGGGGCACTGAAGCTTTCTTT. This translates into CASSRQGRGTEAFF.

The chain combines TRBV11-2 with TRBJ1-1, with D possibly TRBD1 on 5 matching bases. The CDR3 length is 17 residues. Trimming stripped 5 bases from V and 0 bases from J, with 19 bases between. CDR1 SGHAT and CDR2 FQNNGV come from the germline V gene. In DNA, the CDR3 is TGTGCCAGCAGCGTACAGTCAGGGAGGCTAGTGAACACTGAAGCTTTCTTT. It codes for CASSVQSGRLVNTEAFF.

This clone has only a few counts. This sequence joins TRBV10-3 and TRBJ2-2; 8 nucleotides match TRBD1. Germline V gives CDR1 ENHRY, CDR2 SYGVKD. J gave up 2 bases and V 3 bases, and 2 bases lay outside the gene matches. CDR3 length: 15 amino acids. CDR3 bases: TGTGCCATCAGTGAAGGACAGGGCAACACCGGGGAGCTGTTTTTT. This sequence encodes CAISEGQGNTGELFF.

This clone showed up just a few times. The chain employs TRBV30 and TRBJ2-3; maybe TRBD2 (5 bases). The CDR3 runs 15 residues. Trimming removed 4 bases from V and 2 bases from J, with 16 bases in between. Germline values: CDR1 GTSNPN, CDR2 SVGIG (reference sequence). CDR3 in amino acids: CAWKKRGRDTDTQYF. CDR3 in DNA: TGTGCCTGGAAAAAGCGCGGTCGGGACACAGATACGCAGTATTTT.